These T cell receptor beta chains were read from a single sample in a study of identical twins. Each CDR3 protein gets one entry after TCRdb re-called the 5' RACE reads with MiXCR. This table has 600,000 to 700,000 distinct CDR3 sequences, about 20% appearing once. These records were also assigned to another study, of T cells expressing NK-cell markers.

The sequenced sample was PBMCs. These TCRs come from a woman in her late teens or twenties in good health. Both conserved end residues are part of each CDR3. D genes are given only for firm matches. The size entry is marked missing in some rows and otherwise reads once, few, many or a size class.

few | TRBJ2-7 | - | TRBV2 | CASSEGDGLSSYEQYF | TGTGCCAGCAGTGAGGGGGACGGACTAAGCTCCTACGAGCAGTACTTC
- | TRBJ2-5 | - | TRBV29-1 | CSAILGSRETQYF | TGCAGCGCAATACTTGGGAGTCGGGAGACCCAGTACTTC
- | TRBJ2-2 | - | TRBV15 | CATSRATASTGELFF | TGTGCCACCAGCAGAGCGACAGCTAGCACCGGGGAGCTGTTTTTT
- | TRBJ1-2 | - | TRBV20-1 | CSARDPNQGIKSYTF | TGCAGTGCTAGAGATCCCAACCAGGGTATAAAAAGCTACACCTTC
- | TRBJ2-2 | - | TRBV27 | CASSPGQRGTGELFF | TGTGCCAGCAGTCCCGGACAGCGCGGCACCGGGGAGCTGTTTTTT
- | TRBJ2-7 | - | TRBV20-1 | CSARGSRGSYEQYF | TGCAGTGCTAGAGGTTCGCGGGGTAGCTACGAGCAGTACTTC
- | TRBJ2-7 | TRBD2 | TRBV5-1 | CASSFLASGTYEQYF | TGCGCCAGCAGCTTCTTGGCTAGCGGTACCTACGAGCAGTACTTC
- | TRBJ1-1 | - | TRBV20-1 | CSARDQGRFQVEAFF | TGCAGTGCTAGAGATCAGGGCAGGTTCCAGGTTGAAGCTTTCTTT
- | TRBJ2-3 | TRBD2 | TRBV6-1 | CASSIQLAGGGDTQYF | TGTGCCAGCAGTATCCAACTAGCGGGGGGAGGGGATACGCAGTATTTT
few | TRBJ2-3 | - | TRBV6-5 | CASSLGRGAWSTDTQYF | TGTGCCAGCAGTTTGGGACGGGGGGCGTGGAGCACAGATACGCAGTATTTT
many | TRBJ1-2 | - | TRBV12-3/TRBV12-4 | CASRREGGYTF | TGTGCCAGCAGGCGTGAAGGTGGCTACACCTTC
- | TRBJ2-3 | TRBD1 | TRBV29-1 | CSFWTGGTDTQYF | TGCAGCTTTTGGACAGGGGGGACAGATACGCAGTATTTT
- | TRBJ2-5 | - | TRBV9 | CASSVGSGQETQYF | TGTGCCAGCAGCGTGGGTAGCGGCCAAGAGACCCAGTACTTC
few | TRBJ2-6 | TRBD2 | TRBV7-9 | CASSPGRGDGANVLTF | TGTGCCAGCAGCCCTGGGCGGGGGGATGGGGCCAACGTCCTGACTTTC
- | TRBJ2-7 | TRBD1 | TRBV11-2 | CASSLGGGRGQDYSYEQYF | TGTGCCAGCAGCCTCGGAGGGGGACGGGGACAGGACTATAGCTACGAGCAGTACTTC
few | TRBJ2-1 | TRBD2 | TRBV11-3 | CASSPRVAGGINEQFF | TGTGCCAGCAGCCCGAGGGTAGCGGGGGGGATCAATGAGCAGTTCTTC
- | TRBJ2-5 | TRBD2 | TRBV11-1 | CAGSPQIAGGPVRKTQYF | TGTGCCGGCAGCCCCCAGATAGCGGGAGGGCCCGTGAGGAAGACCCAGTACTTC
few | TRBJ2-7 | - | TRBV29-1 | CSVASSRYEQYF | TGCAGCGTTGCATCTAGCAGGTACGAGCAGTACTTC
- | TRBJ1-3 | - | TRBV7-2 | CASRITGLSGNTIYF | TGTGCCAGCAGGATCACAGGTCTCTCTGGAAACACCATATATTTT
few | TRBJ2-7 | - | TRBV7-9 | CASSFSTGRLHEQYF | TGTGCCAGCAGCTTCTCGACAGGGAGGCTCCACGAGCAGTACTTC
- | TRBJ1-2 | - | TRBV12-3/TRBV12-4 | CASKAYYGYTF | TGTGCCAGCAAAGCTTACTATGGCTACACCTTC
many | TRBJ1-2 | TRBD1 | TRBV3-1 | CASSQKTGGYGYTF | TGTGCCAGCAGCCAGAAGACAGGGGGCTATGGCTACACCTTC
- | TRBJ2-3 | - | TRBV12-3/TRBV12-4 | CASSEGGSADTQYF | TGTGCCAGCAGTGAGGGGGGGAGTGCAGATACGCAGTATTTT
- | TRBJ2-7 | - | TRBV12-3/TRBV12-4 | CARRPSSYEQYF | TGTGCCAGAAGACCGAGCTCCTACGAGCAGTACTTC
few | TRBJ2-1 | - | TRBV4-2 | CASSRGRGEQFF | TGTGCCAGCAGCCGGGGGCGGGGTGAGCAGTTCTTC
- | TRBJ1-1 | - | TRBV5-1 | CASSLGRVSRTEAFF | TGCGCCAGCAGCTTGGGTAGGGTGTCGCGCACTGAAGCTTTCTTT
few | TRBJ2-1 | - | TRBV5-5 | CASSTAGGSYNEQFF | TGTGCCAGCAGCACGGCAGGGGGGTCCTACAATGAGCAGTTCTTC
- | TRBJ1-1 | TRBD1 | TRBV12-3/TRBV12-4 | CASRPGTGYTEAFF | TGTGCCAGCAGGCCCGGGACAGGGTACACTGAAGCTTTCTTT
few | TRBJ2-7 | - | TRBV5-1 | CASSLERQTYEQYF | TGCGCCAGCAGCTTGGAGCGACAGACCTACGAGCAGTACTTC
- | TRBJ1-6 | - | TRBV12-3/TRBV12-4 | CASSLAGGGPLHF | TGTGCCAGCAGTTTGGCGGGAGGGGGACCCCTCCACTTT
- | TRBJ2-2 | - | TRBV4-2 | CASSQGRKQGTGELFF | TGTGCCAGCAGCCAAGGTCGTAAGCAGGGCACCGGGGAGCTGTTTTTT
many | TRBJ2-5 | - | TRBV5-1 | CASSFQGTRETQYF | TGCGCCAGCAGCTTTCAGGGCACCCGAGAGACCCAGTACTTC
- | TRBJ1-1 | - | TRBV29-1 | CSAARQVNTEAFF | TGCAGCGCCGCGCGGCAGGTCAACACTGAAGCTTTCTTT
few | TRBJ2-3 | - | TRBV20-1 | CSARVPGLRTDTQYF | TGCAGTGCTAGAGTTCCCGGGCTTCGCACAGATACGCAGTATTTT
few | TRBJ2-7 | TRBD1 | TRBV28 | CASSTRPQRTGDYEQYF | TGTGCCAGCAGCACCCGACCCCAGCGGACAGGGGACTACGAGCAGTACTTC
- | TRBJ2-3 | - | TRBV2 | CASQRPGDTQYF | TGTGCCAGTCAAAGACCCGGGGATACGCAGTATTTT
few | TRBJ2-1 | TRBD1 | TRBV20-1 | CSAKGQSYNEQFF | TGCAGTGCTAAGGGACAGTCGTACAATGAGCAGTTCTTC
few | TRBJ2-7 | - | TRBV6-1 | CASLSGTGSYEQYF | TGTGCCAGCCTTAGCGGGACAGGGTCCTACGAGCAGTACTTC
- | TRBJ1-3 | - | TRBV12-3/TRBV12-4 | CASSADNSGNTIYF | TGTGCCAGCAGCGCAGACAACTCTGGAAACACCATATATTTT
- | TRBJ1-2 | - | TRBV6-1 | CASSEGGNRDGYTF | TGTGCCAGCAGTGAAGGAGGAAACCGGGATGGCTACACCTTC
- | TRBJ2-7 | - | TRBV24-1 | CAPREDTVTYEQYF | TGTGCCCCGAGAGAGGACACCGTCACCTACGAGCAGTACTTC
- | TRBJ2-5 | TRBD1 | TRBV20-1 | CSVPRDRETQYF | TGCAGTGTTCCCCGGGACAGGGAGACCCAGTACTTC
few | TRBJ1-4 | - | TRBV7-8 | CASSQKIRQDPPQKLFF | TGTGCCAGCAGCCAGAAAATTAGACAGGACCCCCCCCAAAAACTGTTTTTT
- | TRBJ2-2 | - | TRBV7-2 | CASSITGRNTGELFF | TGTGCCAGCAGCATTACAGGGAGGAACACCGGGGAGCTGTTTTTT
few | TRBJ1-1 | TRBD1 | TRBV2 | CASNHDRGRTPEAFF | TGTGCCAGCAATCACGACAGGGGGCGAACGCCTGAAGCTTTCTTT
few | TRBJ2-1 | TRBD2 | TRBV7-9 | CASRRSGSNEQFF | TGTGCCAGCAGACGTAGCGGGAGCAATGAGCAGTTCTTC
- | TRBJ2-7 | - | TRBV3-1 | CASSQSSLRYEQYF | TGTGCCAGCAGCCAAAGTAGTCTGAGGTACGAGCAGTACTTC